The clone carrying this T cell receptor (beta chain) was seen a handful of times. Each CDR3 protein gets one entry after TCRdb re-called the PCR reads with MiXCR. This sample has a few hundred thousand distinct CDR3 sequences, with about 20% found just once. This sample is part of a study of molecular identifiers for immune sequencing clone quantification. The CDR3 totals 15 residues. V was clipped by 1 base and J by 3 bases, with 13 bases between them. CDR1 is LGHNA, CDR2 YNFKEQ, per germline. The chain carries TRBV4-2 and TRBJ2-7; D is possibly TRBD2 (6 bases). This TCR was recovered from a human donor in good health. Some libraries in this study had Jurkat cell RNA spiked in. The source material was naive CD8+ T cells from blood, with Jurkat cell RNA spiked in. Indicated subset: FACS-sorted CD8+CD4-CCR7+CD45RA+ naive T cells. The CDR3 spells CASSQVEGRNYEQYF. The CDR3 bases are TGTGCCAGCAGCCAAGTTGAGGGGAGGAACTACGAGCAGTACTTC.